The clone carrying this TCR beta chain was seen once. The target antigen is unknown. The isolated RNA, all of it, was reverse transcribed, so expressed TCRB transcripts were what got sequenced. Clones were sequenced by immunoSEQ multiplex PCR, and TCRdb holds only the in-frame ones, with some missing. The data contain a few hundred thousand clones, about 14% of them singletons. The record originates from a study of beta chain features in type 1 diabetes. Study-wide results and limits: In the patient group, naive, central memory and Treg TCRB repertoires seemed more alike than in the healthy donor group. Type 1 diabetes patients showed fewer insertions and more deletions at VDJ junctions. In every one of the four CD4+ subsets, TCRB CDR3s were moderately but significantly shorter in Type 1 diabetes patients. Cells with high TCR expression could be over-represented when cDNA is sequenced.

Material: naive CD4+ T cells from blood. The clonotype originates from a young man in good health.

This CDR3 reads CASSFRPIANYGYTF. Written as DNA, the CDR3 is TGTGCCAGCTCTTTTCGGCCAATAGCTAACTATGGCTACACCTTC. This chain uses TRBV6-5 with TRBJ1-2, with D hard to call. V lost 8 bases, J lost 0 bases, and 16 bases lay in between. Germline values: CDR1 MNHEY, CDR2 SVGAGI. There are 15 residues in the CDR3.